Each of the 21 T cell receptor beta chains below was sequenced from the same sample in a study of blood T cell repertoires in COVID-19. Measured with immunoSEQ multiplex PCR; TCRdb has only the in-frame clones, and not every one. The sample records some 77,000 clones, around four fifths being singletons. Source material: peripheral blood. These receptors all stem from an older woman with acute or convalescent COVID-19.

V usage is TRBV28 and J usage is TRBJ1-6; D possibly corresponds to TRBD1 (5 bases). Germline CDR1 and CDR2: MDHEN and SYDVKM. The CDR3 is 14 amino acids. Trimming shortened V by 7 bases and J by 7 bases, and 14 bases separated the two germline ends. The DNA for the CDR3 is TGTGCCAGCATCCTAGTGGGGGGGAATTCACCCCTCCACTTT. It is translated as CASILVGGNSPLHF.

This chain links TRBV7-9 with TRBJ2-7; TRBD1 aligns across 10 bases. Trimming at V came to 3 bases and at J to 6 bases, leaving 2 bases not matched to a gene. Germline V lookup: CDR1 SEHNR, CDR2 FQNEAQ (reference sequence). The CDR3 totals 13 residues. CDR3 in DNA: TGTGCCAGCAGCTTGGGACAGGGGACCGAGCAGTACTTC. The encoded protein is CASSLGQGTEQYF.

This chain uses TRBV3-1 (or the pseudogene TRBV3-2) with TRBJ1-2; D perhaps matches TRBD1 (5 bases). Germline loops: CDR1 LGHDT, CDR2 YNNKEL (reference sequence). CDR3 length: 12 residues. V was pared by 4 bases and J by 10 bases, with 13 bases between. The CDR3 DNA reads TGTGCCAGCAGCCTGGACAACGGTGACTACACCTTC. Translated, it gives CASSLDNGDYTF.

This sequence joins TRBV10-3 and TRBJ2-5, with 10 bases aligning to TRBD2. The V segment lost 10 bases and the J segment 2 bases; nucleotides outside the gene matches: 4. The CDR3 runs 13 residues. CDR1 is ENHRY, CDR2 SYGVKD, per germline. The CDR3 loop reads CATWTSGQETQYF. In DNA form, the CDR3 reads TGTGCCACCTGGACTAGCGGACAAGAGACCCAGTACTTC.

The rearrangement links TRBV6-6 to TRBJ2-1; TRBD1 might be the D (6 bases). Germline CDR1 and CDR2: MNHNY and SVGAGI (reference sequence). V gave up 2 bases and J gave up 4 bases, with 12 bases separating them. This CDR3 is built from 15 residues. As DNA, the CDR3 is TGTGCCAGCAGTTACACTGTTAGGGGGTACAATGAGCAGTTCTTC. This translates into CASSYTVRGYNEQFF.

The chain joins TRBV27 to TRBJ2-7, with 7 bases that match TRBD2. This CDR3 comprises 19 residues. Germline CDR1 and CDR2: MNHEY and SMNVEV (reference sequence). The trim removed 2 bases at V and 2 bases at J, leaving 18 bases unmatched. The CDR3 DNA reads as TGTGCCAGCAGTTTACGCCCAAGGGTAGCGGGTACCGATGCCTACGAGCAGTACTTC. Encoded protein: CASSLRPRVAGTDAYEQYF.

The chain has TRBV5-8 and TRBJ2-1; 7 bases are a match to TRBD1. CDR3 length equals 14 residues. Trimming took 2 bases from V and 9 from J; bases not matched to a gene: 8. Germline loops: CDR1 SGHTS, CDR2 YDEGEE. The CDR3 region is CASSFGSRGSEQFF. The DNA of the CDR3 is TGTGCCAGCAGCTTCGGGTCCAGGGGGAGTGAGCAGTTCTTC.

This rearrangement joins TRBV30 to TRBJ1-1, with unresolved D. The germline V gene has CDR1 GTSNPN and CDR2 SVGIG (reference sequence). CDR3 length equals 13 residues. The V end was cut by 3 bases, the J end by 0 bases, with 8 bases between. CDR3 coding DNA: TGTGCCTGGAGCAGGCTCCTGAACACTGAAGCTTTCTTT. It is translated as CAWSRLLNTEAFF.

CDR3: CASSKGQVGNTIYF. CDR3 sequence (DNA): TGTGCCAGTAGTAAAGGACAGGTTGGAAACACCATATATTTT. The V call is TRBV19, the J call TRBJ1-3; 7 nucleotides align to TRBD1. J was trimmed by 3 bases and V by 4 bases; bases with no gene match: 3. This CDR3 has 14 amino acids. Germline V gene sequence: CDR1 LNHDA, CDR2 SQIVND (reference sequence).

This clone showed up just a few times. One end of the junction fails to match germline, which may point to a read error. The V call is TRBV4-2, the J call TRBJ2-7; 9 bases are a match to TRBD1. Looked up from germline, CDR1 is LGHNA and CDR2 is YNFKEQ. This CDR3 has 16 residues. CDR3 protein: CASSHDRPRGTGSFSF. CDR3 coding DNA: TGTGCCAGCAGCCACGATCGCCCGAGAGGGACAGGGTCATTTTCTTTC.

This chain links TRBV25-1 with TRBJ2-2; the D is unclear. The germline V and J ends were trimmed by 5 bases and 0 bases, with 7 bases remaining between them. Germline CDR1 is MGHDK and CDR2 is SYGVNS. There are 14 residues in the CDR3. The CDR3 protein is CASSWATNTGELFF. The CDR3 nucleotides read TGTGCCAGCAGTTGGGCCACGAACACCGGGGAGCTGTTTTTT. Supplemented by reference TRBV25-1 and TRBJ2-2, the full variable domain reads EADIYQTPRYLVIGTGKKITLECSQTMGHDKMYWYQQDPGMELHLIHYSYGVNSTEKGDLSSESTVSRIRTEHFPLTLESARPSHTSQYLCASSWATNTGELFFGEGSRLTVL.

V usage is TRBV7-9 and J usage is TRBJ2-7, with 9 bases lining up with TRBD2. The CDR3 runs 15 residues. CDR1 and CDR2 (germline): SEHNR, FQNEAQ (reference sequence). V lost 5 bases and J lost 4; bases outside the gene matches: 9. Here the CDR3 reads CASSAREGRMYEQYF. CDR3 nucleotide sequence: TGTGCCAGCAGCGCGCGGGAGGGCCGTATGTACGAGCAGTACTTC.

This chain joins TRBV11-3 and TRBJ2-7; a possible D gene is TRBD2 (6 bases). V lost 5 bases to trimming and J lost 3 bases, with 8 bases between them. CDR1 and CDR2 from the germline V gene are SGHNT and YENEEA. The CDR3 consists of 12 residues. This CDR3 is CASSHSGYEQYF. The DNA of the CDR3 is TGTGCCAGCAGCCATAGCGGCTACGAGCAGTACTTC.

This sequence joins TRBV6-1 and TRBJ1-2, with D uncertain. Trimming took 11 bases from V and 2 from J, leaving 15 bases between them. The CDR3 is 13 amino acids. The germline gives CDR1 MNHNS, CDR2 SASEGT. The CDR3 coding sequence is TGTGCCGGGCGATACGATCAAAACTATGGCTACACCTTC. It encodes CAGRYDQNYGYTF.

This chain joins TRBV19 and TRBJ1-5; tentative D call: TRBD1 (6 bases). Germline V gene data show CDR1 as LNHDA and CDR2 as SQIVND (reference sequence). V lost 11 bases to trimming and J lost 2 bases, with 22 bases between them. The CDR3 is 16 amino acids. This CDR3 reads CASSQGLGVGNQPQHF. The CDR3 DNA reads TGTGCCTCCTCACAGGGTTTGGGCGTTGGCAATCAGCCCCAGCATTTT.

This rearrangement joins TRBV30 to TRBJ1-2, with TRBD1 as a possible D gene (6 bases). This CDR3 is 13 amino acids long. The germline V gene encodes CDR1 GTSNPN and CDR2 SVGIG (reference sequence). The V gene lost 4 bases and the J gene lost 11 bases, with 20 bases spanning the gap. The CDR3 DNA is TGTGCCTGGAACTCGGACAGACTTCCTTTATACACCTTC. As protein: CAWNSDRLPLYTF.

V usage is TRBV2 and J usage is TRBJ1-6; D is unresolved. Germline CDR1 is SNHLY and CDR2 is FYNNEI. CDR3 length: 13 residues. Trimming cost V 7 bases and J 8 bases, with 12 bases left between them. DNA for the CDR3: TGTGCCAGCATGCAGAGACGGGATTCACCCCTCCACTTT. This encodes CASMQRRDSPLHF.

V and J are TRBV6-5 and TRBJ1-5; 10 nucleotides align to TRBD1. Germline loops: CDR1 MNHEY, CDR2 SVGAGI. V shed 6 bases, J shed 16 bases, and the junction held 9 bases outside the gene matches. There are 12 residues in the CDR3. The CDR3, as DNA: TGTGCCAGCAGCCCCGGGACAGGGGACGAACATTTT. Translating gives CASSPGTGDEHF.

J is TRBJ2-3 and V is TRBV5-1, with 14 bases aligning to TRBD2. V dropped 4 bases and J dropped 3; count of bases not matched to a gene: 4. CDR1 is SGHRS, CDR2 YFSETQ, per germline. CDR3 length: 16 amino acids. Here the CDR3 reads CASSTGLAGVTDTQYF. CDR3 coding DNA: TGCGCCAGCAGCACGGGACTAGCGGGAGTAACAGATACGCAGTATTTT.

The genes are TRBV6-5 and TRBJ2-4; D remains ambiguous. From germline, CDR1 is MNHEY and CDR2 SVGAGI. The CDR3 is 15 residues long. With 0 bases removed from V and 0 bases from J, the gap between germline ends came to 6 bases. The CDR3 DNA follows: TGTGCCAGCAGTTACTCGAGTATAGCCAAAAACATTCAGTACTTC. This codes for CASSYSSIAKNIQYF.

This chain links TRBV18 with TRBJ1-2; D possibly corresponds to TRBD1 (5 bases). Germline CDR1 and CDR2: KGHSH and LQKENI. CDR3 size: 13 residues. Trimming stripped 2 bases from V and 3 bases from J, with 7 bases between. For the CDR3, the DNA is TGTGCCAGCTCACCATCAGGGCACTATGGCTACACCTTC. Translated, it gives CASSPSGHYGYTF.